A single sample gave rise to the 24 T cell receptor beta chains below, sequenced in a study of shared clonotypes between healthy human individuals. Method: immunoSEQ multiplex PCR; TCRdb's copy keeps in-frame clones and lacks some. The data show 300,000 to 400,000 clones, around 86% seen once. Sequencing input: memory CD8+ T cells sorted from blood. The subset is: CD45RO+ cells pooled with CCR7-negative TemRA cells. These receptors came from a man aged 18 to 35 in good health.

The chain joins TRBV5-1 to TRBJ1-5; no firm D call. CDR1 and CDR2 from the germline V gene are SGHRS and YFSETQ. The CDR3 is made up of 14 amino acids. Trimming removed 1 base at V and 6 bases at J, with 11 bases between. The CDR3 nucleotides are TGCGCCAGCAGCTTGAGGGCAGGAAGTCAGCCCCAGCATTTT. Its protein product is CASSLRAGSQPQHF.

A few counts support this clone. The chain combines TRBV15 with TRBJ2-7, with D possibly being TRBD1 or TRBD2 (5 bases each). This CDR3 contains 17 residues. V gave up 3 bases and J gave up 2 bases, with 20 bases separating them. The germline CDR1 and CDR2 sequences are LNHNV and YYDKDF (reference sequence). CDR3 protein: CATSSPLGSPGPYEQYF. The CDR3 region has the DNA TGTGCCACCAGCAGTCCCTTGGGATCTCCGGGACCCTACGAGCAGTACTTC.

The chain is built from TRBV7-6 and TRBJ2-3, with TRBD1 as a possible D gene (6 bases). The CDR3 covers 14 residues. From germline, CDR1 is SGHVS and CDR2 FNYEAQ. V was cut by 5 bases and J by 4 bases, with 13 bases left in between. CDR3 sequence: CASSPTGYPDTQYF. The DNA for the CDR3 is TGTGCCAGCAGCCCAACAGGGTACCCAGATACGCAGTATTTT.

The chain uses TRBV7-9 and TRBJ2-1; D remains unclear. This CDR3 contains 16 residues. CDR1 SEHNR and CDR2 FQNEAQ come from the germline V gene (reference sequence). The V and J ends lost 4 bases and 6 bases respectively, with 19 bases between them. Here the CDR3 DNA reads TGTGCCAGCAGCTCCTCGTCGGGCGGAACACTCAATGAGCAGTTCTTC. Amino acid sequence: CASSSSSGGTLNEQFF.

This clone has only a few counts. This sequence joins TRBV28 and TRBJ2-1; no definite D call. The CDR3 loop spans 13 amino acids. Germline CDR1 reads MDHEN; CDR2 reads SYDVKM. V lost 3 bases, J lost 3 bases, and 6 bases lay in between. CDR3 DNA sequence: TGTGCCAGCAGTTTCCGGGTCTACAATGAGCAGTTCTTC. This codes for CASSFRVYNEQFF.

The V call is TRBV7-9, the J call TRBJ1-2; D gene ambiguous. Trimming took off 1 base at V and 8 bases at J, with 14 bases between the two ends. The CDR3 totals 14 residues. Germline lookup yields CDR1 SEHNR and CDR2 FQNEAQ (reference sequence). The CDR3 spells CASSLDGSIEGYTF. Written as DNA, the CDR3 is TGTGCCAGCAGCTTAGATGGGAGCATAGAGGGCTACACCTTC.

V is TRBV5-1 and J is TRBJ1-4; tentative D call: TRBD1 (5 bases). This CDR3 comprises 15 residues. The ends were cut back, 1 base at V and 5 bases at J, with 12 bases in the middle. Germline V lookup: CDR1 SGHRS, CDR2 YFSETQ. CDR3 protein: CASSLFRAENEKLFF. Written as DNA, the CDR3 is TGCGCCAGCAGCTTGTTCAGGGCGGAGAATGAAAAACTGTTTTTT.

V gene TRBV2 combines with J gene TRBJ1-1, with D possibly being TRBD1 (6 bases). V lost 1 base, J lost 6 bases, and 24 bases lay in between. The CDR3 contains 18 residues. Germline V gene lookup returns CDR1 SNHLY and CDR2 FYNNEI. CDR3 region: CASSEGGGYLQEDAEAFF. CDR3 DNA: TGTGCCAGCAGTGAAGGAGGGGGGTATCTGCAGGAGGACGCTGAAGCTTTCTTT.

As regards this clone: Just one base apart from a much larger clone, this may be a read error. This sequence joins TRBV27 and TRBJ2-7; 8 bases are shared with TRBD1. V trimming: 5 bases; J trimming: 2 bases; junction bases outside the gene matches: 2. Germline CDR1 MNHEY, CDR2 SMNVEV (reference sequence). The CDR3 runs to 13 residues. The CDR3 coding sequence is TGTGCCAGCAGTGTGGGACAGGCCTACGAGCAGTACTTC. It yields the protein CASSVGQAYEQYF.

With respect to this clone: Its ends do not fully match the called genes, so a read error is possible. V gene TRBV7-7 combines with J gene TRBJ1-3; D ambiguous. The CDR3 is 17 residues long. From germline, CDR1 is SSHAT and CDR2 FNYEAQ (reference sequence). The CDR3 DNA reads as TGTGCTAGCACCCCCACCCGTCGTGGGGTCTCTGGAAACACCATATATTTT. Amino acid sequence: CASTPTRRGVSGNTIYF.

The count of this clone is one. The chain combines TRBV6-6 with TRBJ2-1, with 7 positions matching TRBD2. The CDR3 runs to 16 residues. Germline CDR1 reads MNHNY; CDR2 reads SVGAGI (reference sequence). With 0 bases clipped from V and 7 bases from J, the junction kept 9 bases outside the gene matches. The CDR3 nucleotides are TGTGCCAGCAGTTACTCGTTACAGCGGGGTGCAAATGAGCAGTTCTTC. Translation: CASSYSLQRGANEQFF.

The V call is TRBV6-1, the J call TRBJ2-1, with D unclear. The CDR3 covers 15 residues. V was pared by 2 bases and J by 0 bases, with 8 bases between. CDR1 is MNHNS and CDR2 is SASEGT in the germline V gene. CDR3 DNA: TGTGCCAGCAGTGAACTGGGATTCTCCTACAATGAGCAGTTCTTC. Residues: CASSELGFSYNEQFF.

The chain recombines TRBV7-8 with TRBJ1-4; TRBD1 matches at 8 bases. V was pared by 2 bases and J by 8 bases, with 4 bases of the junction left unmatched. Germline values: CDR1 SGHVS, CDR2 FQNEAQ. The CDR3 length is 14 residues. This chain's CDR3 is CASSLQGAREKLFF. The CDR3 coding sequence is TGTGCCAGCAGCTTACAGGGGGCACGGGAAAAACTGTTTTTT.

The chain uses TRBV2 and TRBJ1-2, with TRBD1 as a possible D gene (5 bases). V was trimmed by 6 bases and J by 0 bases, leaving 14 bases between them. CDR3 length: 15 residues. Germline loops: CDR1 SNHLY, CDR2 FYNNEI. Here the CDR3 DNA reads TGTGCCAGCAGCCCTAGACAGAGACCTAACTATGGCTACACCTTC. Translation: CASSPRQRPNYGYTF.

CDR3 in DNA: TGTGCCACCAGCAGAAACTCACCGGGACATACCTACGAGCAGTACTTC. Its protein is CATSRNSPGHTYEQYF. This sequence joins TRBV15 and TRBJ2-7; D is perhaps TRBD1 (6 bases). Germline assignment: CDR1 LNHNV and CDR2 YYDKDF (reference sequence). CDR3 length: 16 residues. The V end was cut by 2 bases, the J end by 2 bases, with 16 bases between.

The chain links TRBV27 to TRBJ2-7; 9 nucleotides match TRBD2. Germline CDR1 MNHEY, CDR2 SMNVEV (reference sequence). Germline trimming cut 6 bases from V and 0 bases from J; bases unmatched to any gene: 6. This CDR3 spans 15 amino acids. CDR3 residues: CASSLRLAASYEQYF. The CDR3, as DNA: TGTGCCAGCAGCCTCCGACTAGCGGCCTCCTACGAGCAGTACTTC.

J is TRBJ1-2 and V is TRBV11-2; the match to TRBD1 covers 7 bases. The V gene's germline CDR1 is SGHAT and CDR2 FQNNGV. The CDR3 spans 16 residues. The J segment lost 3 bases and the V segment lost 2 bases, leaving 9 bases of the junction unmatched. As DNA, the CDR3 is TGTGCCAGCAGCTTAAGTACAGGGGTCGGGGACTATGGCTACACCTTC. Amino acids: CASSLSTGVGDYGYTF.

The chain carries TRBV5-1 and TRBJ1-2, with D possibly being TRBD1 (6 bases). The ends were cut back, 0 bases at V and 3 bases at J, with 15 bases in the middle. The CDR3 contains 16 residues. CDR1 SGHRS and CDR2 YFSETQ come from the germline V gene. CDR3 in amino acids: CASSLADHREDYGYTF. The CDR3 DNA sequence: TGCGCCAGCAGCTTGGCCGATCACAGGGAGGACTATGGCTACACCTTC.

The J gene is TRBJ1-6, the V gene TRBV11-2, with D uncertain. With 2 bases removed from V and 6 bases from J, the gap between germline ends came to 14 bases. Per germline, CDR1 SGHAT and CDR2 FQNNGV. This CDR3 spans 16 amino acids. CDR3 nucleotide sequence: TGTGCCAGCAGCTTATTTGGTTGGCAGCTTAATTCACCCCTCCACTTT. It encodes CASSLFGWQLNSPLHF.

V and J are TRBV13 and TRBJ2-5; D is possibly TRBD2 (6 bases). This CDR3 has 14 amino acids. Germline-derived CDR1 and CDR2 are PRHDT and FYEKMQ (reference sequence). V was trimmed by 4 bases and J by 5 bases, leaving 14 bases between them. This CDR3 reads CASSSGLIGETQYF. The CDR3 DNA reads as TGTGCCAGCAGCTCAGGACTAATTGGGGAGACCCAGTACTTC.

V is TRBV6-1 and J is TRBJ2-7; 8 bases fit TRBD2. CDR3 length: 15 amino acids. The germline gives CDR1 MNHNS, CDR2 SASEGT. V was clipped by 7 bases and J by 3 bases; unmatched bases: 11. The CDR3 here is CASTPFAAGVYEQYF. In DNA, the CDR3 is TGTGCCAGCACCCCCTTTGCAGCGGGGGTCTACGAGCAGTACTTC.

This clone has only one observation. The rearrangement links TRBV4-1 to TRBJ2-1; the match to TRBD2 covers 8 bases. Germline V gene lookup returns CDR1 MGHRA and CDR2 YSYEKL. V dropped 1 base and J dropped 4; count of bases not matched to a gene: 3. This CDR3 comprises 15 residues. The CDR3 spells CASSQGASGYNEQFF. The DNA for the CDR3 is TGCGCCAGCAGCCAAGGAGCTAGCGGGTACAATGAGCAGTTCTTC.

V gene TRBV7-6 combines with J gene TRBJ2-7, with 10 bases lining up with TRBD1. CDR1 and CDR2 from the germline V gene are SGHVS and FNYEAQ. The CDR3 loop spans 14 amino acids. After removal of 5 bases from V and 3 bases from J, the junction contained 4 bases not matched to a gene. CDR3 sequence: CASSPRTGGYEQYF. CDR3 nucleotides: TGTGCCAGCAGCCCGCGGACAGGGGGCTACGAGCAGTACTTC.

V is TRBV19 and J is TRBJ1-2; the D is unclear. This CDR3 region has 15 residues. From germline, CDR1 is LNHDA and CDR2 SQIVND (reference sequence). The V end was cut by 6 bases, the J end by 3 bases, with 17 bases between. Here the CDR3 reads CASRPTRAGDYGYTF. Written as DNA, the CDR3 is TGTGCCAGTAGACCCACCCGGGCAGGTGACTATGGCTACACCTTC.